This TCR beta chain was sequenced in a study of blood T cell repertoires in COVID-19. Overall study context: Samples taken during acute and convalescent COVID-19 were collected in the United States, Italy and Spain. T cells, B-cell-depleted T cells, or PBMCs supplied cDNA or gDNA.

Study processing details: How many nucleated cells were present was estimated from reference gene primer amplification. Profiling relied on immunoSEQ multiplex PCR, and the TCRdb table lists in-frame clones only, not all of them. That table is the source of V, J and clone size, and D and trimming were worked out from the DNA. Among fewer than 180,000 clones listed, around 86% were seen once. Germline lookup yields CDR1 SGHNT and CDR2 YYREEE (reference sequence). This CDR3 is 14 amino acids long. The V gene end was trimmed by 4 bases and the J gene end by 3 bases; junction bases not matched to a gene: 7.

Sample: peripheral blood. The rearrangement links TRBV5-4 to TRBJ2-7, with 7 bases aligning to TRBD1. This clonotype was obtained from a man between 65 and 85 years old with acute or convalescent COVID-19. The CDR3 loop is CASSPRQGNYEQYF. CDR3 DNA sequence: TGTGCCAGCAGCCCCAGACAGGGCAACTACGAGCAGTACTTC.